Sequencing of this T cell receptor (beta chain) was carried out in a study of blood T cell repertoires in COVID-19. Study details: Samples came from the United States, Italy and Spain, spanning acute and convalescent COVID-19. Sample material is recorded as cDNA or gDNA derived from T cells, B-cell-depleted T cells, or PBMCs.

This clone has just a few counts. Per the study methods: Reference gene primer amplification gave estimated nucleated cell counts. Using immunoSEQ multiplex PCR, the repertoire was profiled, and TCRdb retains in-frame clones only, with some absent. V, J and clone size are taken as reported in that table, and D and trimming were inferred from the DNA itself. Of 300,000 to 400,000 clones listed, approximately 90% were seen once; the top ten hold approximately 3.5%. The germline V and J ends were trimmed by 2 bases and 5 bases, with 13 bases remaining between them. This CDR3 comprises 15 residues. Per germline, CDR1 SGHNT and CDR2 YYREEE (reference sequence).

The source material was peripheral blood. This rearrangement joins TRBV5-4 to TRBJ2-2; D is unclear. This sequence originates from a woman between 18 and 30 years old who had recovered from COVID-19. CDR3 DNA sequence: TGTGCCAGCAGCTTCGGAGACCCCGGAACCGGGGAGCTGTTTTTT. Translated, it gives CASSFGDPGTGELFF.